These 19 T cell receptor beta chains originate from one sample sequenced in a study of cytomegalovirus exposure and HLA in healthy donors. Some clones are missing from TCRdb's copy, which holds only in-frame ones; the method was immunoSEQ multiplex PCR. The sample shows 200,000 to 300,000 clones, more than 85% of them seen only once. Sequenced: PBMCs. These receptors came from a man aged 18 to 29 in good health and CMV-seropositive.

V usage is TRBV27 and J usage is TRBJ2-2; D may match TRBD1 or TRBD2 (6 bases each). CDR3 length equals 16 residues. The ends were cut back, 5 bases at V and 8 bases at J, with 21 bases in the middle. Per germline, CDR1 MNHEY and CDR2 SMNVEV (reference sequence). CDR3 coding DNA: TGTGCCAGCAGTCCTCCGGGACTTTCAACAGGGGGGGAGCTGTTTTTT. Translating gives CASSPPGLSTGGELFF.

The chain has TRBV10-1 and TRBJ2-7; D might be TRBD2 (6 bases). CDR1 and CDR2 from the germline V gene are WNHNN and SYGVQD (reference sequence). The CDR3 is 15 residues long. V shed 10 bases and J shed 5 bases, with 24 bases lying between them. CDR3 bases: TGCGCCACCTCACGGGGGACCACATCTGTCCACGAGCAGTACTTC. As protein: CATSRGTTSVHEQYF.

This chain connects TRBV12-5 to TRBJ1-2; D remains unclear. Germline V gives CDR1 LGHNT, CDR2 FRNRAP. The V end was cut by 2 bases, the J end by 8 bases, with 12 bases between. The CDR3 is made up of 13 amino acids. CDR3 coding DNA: TGTGCTAGTGGTTTGAGTCTGGGTTGGGGCTACACCTTC. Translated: CASGLSLGWGYTF.

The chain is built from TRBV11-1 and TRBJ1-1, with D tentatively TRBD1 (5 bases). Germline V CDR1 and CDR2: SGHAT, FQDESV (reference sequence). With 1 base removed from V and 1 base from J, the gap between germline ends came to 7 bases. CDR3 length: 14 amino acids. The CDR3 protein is CASSLGTGNTEAFF. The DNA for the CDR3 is TGTGCCAGCAGCTTAGGCACAGGGAACACTGAAGCTTTCTTT.

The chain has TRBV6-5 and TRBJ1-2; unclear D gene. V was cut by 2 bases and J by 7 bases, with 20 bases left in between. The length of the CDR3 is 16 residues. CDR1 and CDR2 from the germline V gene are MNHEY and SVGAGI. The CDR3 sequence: CASSYPLAGAGTGYTF. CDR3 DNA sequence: TGTGCCAGCAGTTACCCCCTAGCCGGAGCCGGCACTGGCTACACCTTC.

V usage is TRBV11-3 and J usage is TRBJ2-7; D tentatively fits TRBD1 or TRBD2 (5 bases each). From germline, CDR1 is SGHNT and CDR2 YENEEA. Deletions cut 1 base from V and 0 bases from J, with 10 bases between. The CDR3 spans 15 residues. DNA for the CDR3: TGTGCCAGCAGCTTAGCCCCCGGGACCTCCTACGAGCAGTACTTC. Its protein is CASSLAPGTSYEQYF.

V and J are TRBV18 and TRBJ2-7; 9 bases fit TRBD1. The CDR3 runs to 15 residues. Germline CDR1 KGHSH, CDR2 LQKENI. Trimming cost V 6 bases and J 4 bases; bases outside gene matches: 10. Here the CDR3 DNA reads TGTGCCAGCTCTCAAAAAACAGGGGGCGGGTACGAGCAGTACTTC. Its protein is CASSQKTGGGYEQYF. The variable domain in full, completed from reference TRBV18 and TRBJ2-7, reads NAGVMQNPRHLVRRRGQEARLRCSPMKGHSHVYWYRQLPEEGLKFMVYLQKENIIDESGMPKERFSAEFPKEGPSILRIQQVVRGDSAAYFCASSQKTGGGYEQYFGPGTRLTVT.

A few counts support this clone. The CDR3 DNA is TGTGCCAGTAGTATAGGCCTTAGAGCGGGAGGGAACACCGGGGAGCTGTTTTTT. Encoded protein: CASSIGLRAGGNTGELFF. V and J are TRBV19 and TRBJ2-2; 9 bases align to TRBD2. V lost 1 base, J lost 1 base, and 7 bases stayed unmatched. Germline V lookup: CDR1 LNHDA, CDR2 SQIVND (reference sequence). This CDR3 contains 18 residues.

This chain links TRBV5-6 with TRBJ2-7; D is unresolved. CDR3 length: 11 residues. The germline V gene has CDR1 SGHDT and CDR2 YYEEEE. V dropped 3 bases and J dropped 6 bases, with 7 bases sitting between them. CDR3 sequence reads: CASSSPREQYF. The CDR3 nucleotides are TGTGCCAGCAGCTCCCCACGCGAGCAGTACTTC.

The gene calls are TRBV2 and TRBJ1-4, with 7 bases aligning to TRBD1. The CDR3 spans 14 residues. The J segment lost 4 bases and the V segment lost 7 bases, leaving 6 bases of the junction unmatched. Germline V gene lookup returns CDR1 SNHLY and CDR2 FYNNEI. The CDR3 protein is CASTKQGSNEKLFF. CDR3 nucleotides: TGTGCCAGCACAAAACAGGGGAGTAATGAAAAACTGTTTTTT.

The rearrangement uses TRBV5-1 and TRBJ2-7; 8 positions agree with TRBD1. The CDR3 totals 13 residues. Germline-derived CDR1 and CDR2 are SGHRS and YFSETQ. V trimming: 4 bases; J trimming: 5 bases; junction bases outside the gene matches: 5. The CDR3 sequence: CASSPGQGDEQYF. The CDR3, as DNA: TGCGCCAGCAGCCCTGGACAGGGCGACGAGCAGTACTTC.

The CDR3 reads CASSFPRGGLNEQFF. In DNA form, the CDR3 reads TGTGCCAGCAGTTTCCCGAGGGGAGGGTTGAATGAGCAGTTCTTC. This chain uses TRBV28 with TRBJ2-1, with TRBD2 matching 7 bases. The J segment lost 7 bases and the V segment lost 3 bases, leaving 9 bases of the junction unmatched. Germline CDR1 MDHEN, CDR2 SYDVKM. This CDR3 is 15 amino acids long. Full variable domain (rest looked up from reference TRBV28 and TRBJ2-1): DVKVTQSSRYLVKRTGEKVFLECVQDMDHENMFWYRQDPGLGLRLIYFSYDVKMKEKGDIPEGYSVSREKKERFSLILESASTNQTSMYLCASSFPRGGLNEQFFGPGTRLTVL.

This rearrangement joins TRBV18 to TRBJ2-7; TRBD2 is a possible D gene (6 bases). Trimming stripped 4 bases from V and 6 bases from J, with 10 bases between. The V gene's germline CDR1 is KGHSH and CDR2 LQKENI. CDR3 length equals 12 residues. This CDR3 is CASSQREREQYF. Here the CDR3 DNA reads TGTGCCAGCTCACAACGGGAGCGCGAGCAGTACTTC.

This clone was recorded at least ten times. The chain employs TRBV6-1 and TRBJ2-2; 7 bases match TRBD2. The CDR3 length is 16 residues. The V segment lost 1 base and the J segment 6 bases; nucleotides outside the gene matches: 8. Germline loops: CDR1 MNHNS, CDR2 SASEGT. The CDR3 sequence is CASSEGGSGHPGELFF. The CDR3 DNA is TGTGCCAGCAGTGAAGGGGGTAGCGGGCACCCCGGGGAGCTGTTTTTT.

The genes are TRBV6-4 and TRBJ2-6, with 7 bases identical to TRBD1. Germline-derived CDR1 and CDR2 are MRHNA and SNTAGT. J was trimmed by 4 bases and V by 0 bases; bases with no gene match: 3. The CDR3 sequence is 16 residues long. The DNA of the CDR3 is TGTGCCAGCAGTGACTCTTCGGGACAGGGGGCCAACGTCCTGACTTTC. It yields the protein CASSDSSGQGANVLTF.

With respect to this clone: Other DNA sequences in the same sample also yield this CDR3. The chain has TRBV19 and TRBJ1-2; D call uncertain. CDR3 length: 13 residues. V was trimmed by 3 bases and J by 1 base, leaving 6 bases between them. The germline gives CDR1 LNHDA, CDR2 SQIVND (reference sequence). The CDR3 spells CASSISSNYGYTF. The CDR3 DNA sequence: TGTGCCAGTAGTATCTCGAGTAACTATGGCTACACCTTC.

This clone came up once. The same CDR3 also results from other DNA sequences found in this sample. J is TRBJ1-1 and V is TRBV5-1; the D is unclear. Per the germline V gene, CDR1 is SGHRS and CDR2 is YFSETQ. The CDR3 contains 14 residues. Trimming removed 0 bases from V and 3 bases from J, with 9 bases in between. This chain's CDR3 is CASSLGFGDTEAFF. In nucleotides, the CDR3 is TGCGCCAGCAGCTTGGGTTTCGGTGACACTGAAGCTTTCTTT.

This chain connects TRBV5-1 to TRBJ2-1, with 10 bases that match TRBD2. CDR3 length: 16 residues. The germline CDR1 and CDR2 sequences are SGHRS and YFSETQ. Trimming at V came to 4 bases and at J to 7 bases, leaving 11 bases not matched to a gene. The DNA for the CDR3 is TGCGCCAGCAGCCCGCCGGGACTAGCGAGAATTAATGAGCAGTTCTTC. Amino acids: CASSPPGLARINEQFF.

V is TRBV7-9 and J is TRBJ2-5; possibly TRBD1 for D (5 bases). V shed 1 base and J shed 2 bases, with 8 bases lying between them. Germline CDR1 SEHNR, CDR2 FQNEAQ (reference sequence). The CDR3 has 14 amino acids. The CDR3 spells CASSLERQQETQYF. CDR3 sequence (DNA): TGTGCCAGCAGCTTAGAGCGACAGCAAGAGACCCAGTACTTC.